This paragraph covers one T cell receptor beta chain sequence. The same CDR3 also results from other DNA sequences found in this sample. The ends lost 5 bases at V and 3 bases at J; junction bases unmatched: 6. Germline V gene lookup returns CDR1 MNHEY and CDR2 SMNVEV (reference sequence). CDR3 length: 14 amino acids. The data belong to a study of shared clonotypes between healthy human individuals. The assay was immunoSEQ multiplex PCR, and TCRdb's table has in-frame clones only and misses some. The sample holds roughly 2,500,000 clones; roughly 93% are singletons and the top ten take roughly 0.39%. The receptor was isolated from a man aged 18 to 30 in good health. Some clones in this sample may be carry-over from other donors' samples. The material sequenced was naive CD4+ T cells from PBMCs. The subset was: CD45RA+ positively selected. The chain has TRBV27 and TRBJ2-7; 8 nucleotides agree with TRBD1. In DNA form, the CDR3 reads TGTGCCAGCAGTCACGGACAGGGAAGCTACGAGCAGTACTTC. This gives the protein CASSHGQGSYEQYF.